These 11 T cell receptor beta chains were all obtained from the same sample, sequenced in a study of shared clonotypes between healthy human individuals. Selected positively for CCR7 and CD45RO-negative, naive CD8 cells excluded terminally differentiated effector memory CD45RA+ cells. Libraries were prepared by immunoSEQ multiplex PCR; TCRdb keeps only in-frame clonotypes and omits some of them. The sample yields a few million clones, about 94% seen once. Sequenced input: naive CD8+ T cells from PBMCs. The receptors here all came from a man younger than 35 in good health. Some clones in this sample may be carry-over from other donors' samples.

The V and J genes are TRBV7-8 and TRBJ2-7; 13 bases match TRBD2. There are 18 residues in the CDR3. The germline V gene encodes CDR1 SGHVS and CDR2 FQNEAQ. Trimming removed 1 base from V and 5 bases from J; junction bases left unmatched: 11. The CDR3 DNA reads TGTGCCAGCAGCTTAGGAGGGGGGGGACTAGCGGGGCCCCACGAGCAGTACTTC. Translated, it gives CASSLGGGGLAGPHEQYF.

CDR3 protein: CASSFTSGSAYEQYF. CDR3 DNA: TGTGCCAGCAGCTTCACTAGCGGGAGCGCCTACGAGCAGTACTTC. The rearrangement joins TRBV7-2 to TRBJ2-7, with 11 bases matching TRBD2. This CDR3 spans 15 amino acids. V trimming: 3 bases; J trimming: 2 bases; junction bases outside the gene matches: 3. Germline V gene lookup returns CDR1 SGHTA and CDR2 FQGNSA.

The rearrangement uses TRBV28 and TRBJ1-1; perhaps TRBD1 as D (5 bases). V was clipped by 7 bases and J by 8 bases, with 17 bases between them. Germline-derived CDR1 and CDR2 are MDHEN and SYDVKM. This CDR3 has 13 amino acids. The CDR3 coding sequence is TGTGCCAGCACCTTAGGGTCAGGGCTGGAAGCTTTCTTT. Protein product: CASTLGSGLEAFF.

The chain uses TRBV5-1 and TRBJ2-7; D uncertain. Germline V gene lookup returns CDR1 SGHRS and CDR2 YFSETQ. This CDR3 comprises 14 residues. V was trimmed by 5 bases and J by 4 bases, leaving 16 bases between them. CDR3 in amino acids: CASSEGSIGYEQYF. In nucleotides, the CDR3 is TGCGCCAGCAGTGAAGGCTCCATTGGTTACGAGCAGTACTTC.

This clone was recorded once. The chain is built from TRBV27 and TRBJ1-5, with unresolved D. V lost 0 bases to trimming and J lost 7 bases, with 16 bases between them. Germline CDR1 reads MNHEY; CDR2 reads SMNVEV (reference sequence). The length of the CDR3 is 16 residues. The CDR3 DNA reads TGTGCCAGCAGTTTATCTGGGTCCACAAGACACCAGCCCCAGCATTTT. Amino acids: CASSLSGSTRHQPQHF.

CDR3 amino acids: CASSVASSGRALYEQFF. CDR3 sequence (DNA): TGTGCCAGCAGCGTAGCTAGTAGCGGGAGGGCCTTATATGAGCAGTTCTTC. This chain connects TRBV9 to TRBJ2-1; 11 bases are shared with TRBD2. Germline CDR1 reads SGDLS; CDR2 reads YYNGEE. The CDR3 consists of 17 residues. V lost 0 bases and J lost 8; bases outside the gene matches: 10.

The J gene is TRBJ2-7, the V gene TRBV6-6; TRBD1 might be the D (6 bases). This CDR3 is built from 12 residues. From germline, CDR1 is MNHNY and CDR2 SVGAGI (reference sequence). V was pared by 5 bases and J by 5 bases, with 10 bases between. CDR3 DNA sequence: TGTGCCAGCAGTAGGGCAGGGGACGAGCAGTACTTC. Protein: CASSRAGDEQYF.

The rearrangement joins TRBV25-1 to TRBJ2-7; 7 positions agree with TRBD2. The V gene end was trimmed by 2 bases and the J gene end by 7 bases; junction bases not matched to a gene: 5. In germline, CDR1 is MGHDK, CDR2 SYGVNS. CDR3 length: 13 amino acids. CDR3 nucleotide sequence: TGTGCCAGCAGTGAAAGCGGGGAGTGGGAGCAGTACTTC. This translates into CASSESGEWEQYF.

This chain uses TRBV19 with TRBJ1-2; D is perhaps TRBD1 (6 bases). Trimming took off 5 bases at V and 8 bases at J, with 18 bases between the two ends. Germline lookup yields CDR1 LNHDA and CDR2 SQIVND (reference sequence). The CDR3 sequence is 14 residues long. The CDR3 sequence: CASSYSNGGEGYTF. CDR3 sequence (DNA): TGTGCCAGTAGTTACTCGAACGGGGGCGAAGGCTACACCTTC.

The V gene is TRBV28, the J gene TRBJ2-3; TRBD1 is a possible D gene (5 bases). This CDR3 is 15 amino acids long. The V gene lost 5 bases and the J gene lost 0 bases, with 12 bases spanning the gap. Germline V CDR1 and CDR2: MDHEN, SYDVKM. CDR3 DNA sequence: TGTGCCAGCAGTGCAACAGGCGCTAGCACAGATACGCAGTATTTT. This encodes CASSATGASTDTQYF.

The CDR3 bases are TGTGCCACTCCGGGACAGGGAAACACCGGGGAGCTGTTTTTT. It translates to CATPGQGNTGELFF. The V call is TRBV10-3, the J call TRBJ2-2, with TRBD1 matching over 9 bases. With 10 bases clipped from V and 2 bases from J, the junction kept 5 bases outside the gene matches. Germline V gene sequence: CDR1 ENHRY, CDR2 SYGVKD. The CDR3 runs to 14 residues.